This T cell receptor (beta chain) originates from a study of blood T cell repertoires in COVID-19. Study information: The United States, Italy and Spain provided the acute and convalescent COVID-19 samples. T cells, B-cell-depleted T cells, or PBMCs provided the cDNA or gDNA that served as material.

The germline V gene has CDR1 MNHEY and CDR2 SVGEGT. V lost 6 bases and J lost 3, with 21 bases in between. This CDR3 is built from 16 residues. Original data processing: Reference gene primer amplification gave estimated nucleated cell counts. The protocol was immunoSEQ multiplex PCR, while the TCRdb copy is restricted to in-frame clones and leaves out a portion. D and trimming come from the DNA, and the V and J calls and clone size come from that table. Among a few hundred thousand clones listed, about 88% were seen once. The gene calls are TRBV6-2 or TRBV6-3 and TRBJ2-7; no clear D. This clonotype was obtained from a man aged 40-49 years with acute or convalescent COVID-19. Material for sequencing was peripheral blood. CDR3 DNA sequence: TGTGCCAGCAGCCTTACCCCTTTTAGCCGCTACTACGAGCAGTACTTC. Its translation is CASSLTPFSRYYEQYF.